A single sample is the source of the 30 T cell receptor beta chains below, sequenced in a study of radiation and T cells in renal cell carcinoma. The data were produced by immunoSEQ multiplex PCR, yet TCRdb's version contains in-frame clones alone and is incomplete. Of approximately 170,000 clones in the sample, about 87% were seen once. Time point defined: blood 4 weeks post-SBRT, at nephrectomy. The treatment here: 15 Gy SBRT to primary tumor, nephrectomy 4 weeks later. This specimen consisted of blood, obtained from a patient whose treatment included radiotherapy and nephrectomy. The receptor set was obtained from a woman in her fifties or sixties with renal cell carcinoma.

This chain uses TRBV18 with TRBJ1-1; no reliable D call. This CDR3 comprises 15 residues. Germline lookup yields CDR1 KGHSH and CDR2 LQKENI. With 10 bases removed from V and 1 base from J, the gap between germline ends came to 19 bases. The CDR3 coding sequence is TGTGCCACCGCCCTCAACCCTGTATCGAACACTGAAGCTTTCTTT. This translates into CATALNPVSNTEAFF.

This CDR3 reads CASSLGSRGLRETQYF. CDR3 bases: TGTGCCAGCAGCTTAGGTAGCCGAGGCCTACGGGAGACCCAGTACTTC. This chain links TRBV7-9 with TRBJ2-5, with D unclear. Germline-derived CDR1 and CDR2 are SEHNR and FQNEAQ (reference sequence). Deletions cut 1 base from V and 5 bases from J, with 17 bases between. The CDR3 has 16 amino acids.

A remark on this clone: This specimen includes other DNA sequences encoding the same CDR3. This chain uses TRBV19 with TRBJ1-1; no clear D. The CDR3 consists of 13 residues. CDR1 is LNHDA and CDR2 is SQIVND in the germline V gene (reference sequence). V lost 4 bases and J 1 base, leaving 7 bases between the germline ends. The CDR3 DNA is TGTGCCAGTAGTAGCACAGAGAACACTGAAGCTTTCTTT. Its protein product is CASSSTENTEAFF.

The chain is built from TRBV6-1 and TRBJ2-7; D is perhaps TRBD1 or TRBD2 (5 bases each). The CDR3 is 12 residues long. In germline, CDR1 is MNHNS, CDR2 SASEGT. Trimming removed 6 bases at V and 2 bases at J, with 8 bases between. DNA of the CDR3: TGTGCCAGCAGAGGGGACCCCTACGAGCAGTACTTC. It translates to CASRGDPYEQYF.

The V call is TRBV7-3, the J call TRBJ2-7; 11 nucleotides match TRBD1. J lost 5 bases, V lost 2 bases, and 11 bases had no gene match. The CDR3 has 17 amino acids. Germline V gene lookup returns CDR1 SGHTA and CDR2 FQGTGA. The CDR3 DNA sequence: TGTGCCAGCAGCTTAGGGGCACCCGGGACAGGGGGTAACGAGCAGTACTTC. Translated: CASSLGAPGTGGNEQYF.

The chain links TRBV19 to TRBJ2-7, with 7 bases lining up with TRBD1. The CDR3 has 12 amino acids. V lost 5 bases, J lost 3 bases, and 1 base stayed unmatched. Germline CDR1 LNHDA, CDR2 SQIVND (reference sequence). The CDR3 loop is CASSGDSYEQYF. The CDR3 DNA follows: TGTGCCAGTAGTGGGGACAGCTACGAGCAGTACTTC.

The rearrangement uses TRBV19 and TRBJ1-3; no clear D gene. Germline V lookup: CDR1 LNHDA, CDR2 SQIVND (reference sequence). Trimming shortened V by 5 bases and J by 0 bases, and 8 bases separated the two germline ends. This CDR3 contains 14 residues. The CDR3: CASSVGSSGNTIYF. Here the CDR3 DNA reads TGTGCCAGTAGTGTTGGGAGCTCTGGAAACACCATATATTTT.

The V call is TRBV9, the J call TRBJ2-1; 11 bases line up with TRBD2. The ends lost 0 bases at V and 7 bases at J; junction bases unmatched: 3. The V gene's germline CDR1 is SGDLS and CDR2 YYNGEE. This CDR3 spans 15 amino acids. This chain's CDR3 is CASSVGSGGANEQFF. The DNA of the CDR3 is TGTGCCAGCAGCGTAGGTAGCGGGGGGGCGAATGAGCAGTTCTTC.

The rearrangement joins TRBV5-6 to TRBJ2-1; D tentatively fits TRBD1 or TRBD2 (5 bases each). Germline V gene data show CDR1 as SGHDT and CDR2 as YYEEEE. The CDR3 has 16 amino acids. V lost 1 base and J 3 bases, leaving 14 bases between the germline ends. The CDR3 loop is CASSLIEGLFYNEQFF. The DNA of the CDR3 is TGTGCCAGCAGCTTGATCGAGGGGTTGTTCTACAATGAGCAGTTCTTC. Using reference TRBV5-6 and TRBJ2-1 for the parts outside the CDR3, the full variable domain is DAGVTQSPTHLIKTRGQQVTLRCSPKSGHDTVSWYQQALGQGPQFIFQYYEEEERQRGNFPDRFSGHQFPNYSSELNVNALLLGDSALYLCASSLIEGLFYNEQFFGPGTRLTVL.

CDR3 loop: CASSPTGADTQYF. The CDR3, as DNA: TGTGCCAGTAGTCCAACAGGTGCGGATACGCAGTATTTT. The chain couples TRBV19 to TRBJ2-3, with D maybe TRBD1 (5 bases). There are 13 residues in the CDR3. The germline V gene encodes CDR1 LNHDA and CDR2 SQIVND (reference sequence). V was cut by 5 bases and J by 6 bases, with 12 bases left in between.

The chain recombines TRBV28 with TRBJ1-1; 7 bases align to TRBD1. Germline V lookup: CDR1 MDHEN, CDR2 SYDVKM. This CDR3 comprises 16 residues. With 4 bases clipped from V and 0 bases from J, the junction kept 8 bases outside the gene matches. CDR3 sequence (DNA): TGTGCCAGCAGTTCCCCCTGGGACAGCATGAACACTGAAGCTTTCTTT. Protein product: CASSSPWDSMNTEAFF.

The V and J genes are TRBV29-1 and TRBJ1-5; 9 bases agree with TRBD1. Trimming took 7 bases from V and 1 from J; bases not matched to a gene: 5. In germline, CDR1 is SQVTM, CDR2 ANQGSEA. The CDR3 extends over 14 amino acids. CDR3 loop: CSDRTGESNQPQHF. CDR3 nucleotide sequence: TGCAGCGACCGGACAGGGGAAAGCAATCAGCCCCAGCATTTT. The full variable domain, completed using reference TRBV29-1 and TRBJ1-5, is SAVISQKPSRDICQRGTSLTIQCQVDSQVTMMFWYRQQPGQSLTLIATANQGSEATYESGFVIDKFPISRPNLTFSTLTVSNMSPEDSSIYLCSDRTGESNQPQHFGDGTRLSIL.

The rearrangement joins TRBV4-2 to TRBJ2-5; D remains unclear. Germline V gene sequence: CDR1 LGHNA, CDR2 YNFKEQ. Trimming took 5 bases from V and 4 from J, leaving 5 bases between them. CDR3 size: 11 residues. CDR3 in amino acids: CASSVRETQYF. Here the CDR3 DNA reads TGTGCCAGCAGCGTACGAGAGACCCAGTACTTC.

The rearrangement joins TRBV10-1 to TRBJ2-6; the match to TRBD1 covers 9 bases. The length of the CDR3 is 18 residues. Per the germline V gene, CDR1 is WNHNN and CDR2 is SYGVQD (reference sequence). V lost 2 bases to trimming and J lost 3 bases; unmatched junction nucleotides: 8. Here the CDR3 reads CASSEGGTGGRGANVLTF. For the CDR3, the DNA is TGCGCCAGCAGTGAGGGGGGAACAGGGGGCCGTGGGGCCAACGTCCTGACTTTC.

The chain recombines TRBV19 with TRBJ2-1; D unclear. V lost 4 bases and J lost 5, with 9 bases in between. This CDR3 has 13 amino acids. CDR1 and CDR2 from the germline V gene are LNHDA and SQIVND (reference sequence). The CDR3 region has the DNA TGTGCCAGTAGTACACTACCTCACAATGAGCAGTTCTTC. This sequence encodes CASSTLPHNEQFF.

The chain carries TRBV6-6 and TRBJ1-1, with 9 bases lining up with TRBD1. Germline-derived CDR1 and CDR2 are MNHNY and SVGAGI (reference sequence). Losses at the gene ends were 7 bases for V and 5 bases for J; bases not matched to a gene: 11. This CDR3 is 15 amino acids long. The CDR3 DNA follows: TGTGCCAGCACCTTTATGGGACAGGGTCGGACTGAAGCTTTCTTT. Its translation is CASTFMGQGRTEAFF.

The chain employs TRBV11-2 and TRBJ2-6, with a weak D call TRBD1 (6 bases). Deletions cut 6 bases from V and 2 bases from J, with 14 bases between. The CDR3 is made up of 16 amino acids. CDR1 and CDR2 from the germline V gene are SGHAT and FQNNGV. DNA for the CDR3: TGTGCCAGCAGTTTGGCAGGGGCCACTGGGGCCAACGTCCTGACTTTC. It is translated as CASSLAGATGANVLTF.

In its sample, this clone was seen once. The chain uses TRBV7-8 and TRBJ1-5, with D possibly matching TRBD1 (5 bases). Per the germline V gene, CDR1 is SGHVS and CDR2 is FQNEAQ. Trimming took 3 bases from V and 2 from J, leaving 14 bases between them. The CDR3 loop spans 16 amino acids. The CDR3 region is CASSFFPGQGNQPQHF. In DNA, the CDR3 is TGTGCCAGCAGCTTCTTCCCAGGGCAGGGCAATCAGCCCCAGCATTTT.

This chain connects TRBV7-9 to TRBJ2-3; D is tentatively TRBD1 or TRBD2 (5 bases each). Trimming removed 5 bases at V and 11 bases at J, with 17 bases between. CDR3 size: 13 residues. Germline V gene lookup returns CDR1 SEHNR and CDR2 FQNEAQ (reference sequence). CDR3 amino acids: CASSASGTTKQYF. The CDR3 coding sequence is TGTGCCAGCAGCGCTTCCGGGACGACGAAGCAGTATTTT.

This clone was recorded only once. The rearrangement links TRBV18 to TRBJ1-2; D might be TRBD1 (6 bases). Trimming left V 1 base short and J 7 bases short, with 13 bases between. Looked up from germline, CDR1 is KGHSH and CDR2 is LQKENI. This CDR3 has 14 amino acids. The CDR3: CASSPLSGDGGYTF. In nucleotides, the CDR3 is TGTGCCAGCTCACCACTCTCAGGGGATGGTGGCTACACCTTC.

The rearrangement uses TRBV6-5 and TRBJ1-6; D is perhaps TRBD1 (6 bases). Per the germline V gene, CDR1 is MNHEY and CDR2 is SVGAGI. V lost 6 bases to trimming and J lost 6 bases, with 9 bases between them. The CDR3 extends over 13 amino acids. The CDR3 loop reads CASRGGGNSPLHF. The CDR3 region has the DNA TGTGCCAGCAGGGGAGGGGGTAATTCACCCCTCCACTTT.

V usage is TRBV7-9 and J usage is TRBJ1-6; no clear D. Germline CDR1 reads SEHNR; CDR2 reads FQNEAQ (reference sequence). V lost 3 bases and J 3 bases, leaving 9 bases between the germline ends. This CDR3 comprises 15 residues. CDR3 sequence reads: CASSFAGDYNSPLHF. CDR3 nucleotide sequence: TGTGCCAGCAGCTTTGCCGGGGACTATAATTCACCCCTCCACTTT.

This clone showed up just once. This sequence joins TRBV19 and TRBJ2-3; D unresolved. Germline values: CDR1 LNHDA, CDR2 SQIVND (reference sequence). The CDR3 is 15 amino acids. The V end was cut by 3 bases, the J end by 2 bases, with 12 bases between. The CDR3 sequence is CASSIPRTLTDTQYF. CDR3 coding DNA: TGTGCCAGTAGTATTCCACGAACCCTCACAGATACGCAGTATTTT.

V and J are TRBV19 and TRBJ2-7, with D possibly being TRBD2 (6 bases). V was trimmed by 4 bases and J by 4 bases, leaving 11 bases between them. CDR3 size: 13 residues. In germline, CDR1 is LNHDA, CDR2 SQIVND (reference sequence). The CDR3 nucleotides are TGTGCCAGTAGTACCGGGACTCAATACGAGCAGTACTTC. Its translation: CASSTGTQYEQYF.

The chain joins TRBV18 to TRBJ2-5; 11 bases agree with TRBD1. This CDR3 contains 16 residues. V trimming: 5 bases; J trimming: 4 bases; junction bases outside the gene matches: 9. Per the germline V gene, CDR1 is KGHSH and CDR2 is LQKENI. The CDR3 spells CASSRDRGNGVETQYF. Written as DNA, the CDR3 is TGTGCCAGCTCAAGGGACAGGGGGAATGGAGTAGAGACCCAGTACTTC. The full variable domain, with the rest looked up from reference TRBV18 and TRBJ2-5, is NAGVMQNPRHLVRRRGQEARLRCSPMKGHSHVYWYRQLPEEGLKFMVYLQKENIIDESGMPKERFSAEFPKEGPSILRIQQVVRGDSAAYFCASSRDRGNGVETQYFGPGTRLLVL.

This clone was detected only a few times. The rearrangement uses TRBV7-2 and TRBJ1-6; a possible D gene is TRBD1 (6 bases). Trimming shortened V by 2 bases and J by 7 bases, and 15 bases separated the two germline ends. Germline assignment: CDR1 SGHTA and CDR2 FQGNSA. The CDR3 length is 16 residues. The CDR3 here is CASSLSGATPNSPLHF. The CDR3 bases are TGTGCCAGCAGCTTATCGGGGGCCACCCCAAATTCACCCCTCCACTTT.

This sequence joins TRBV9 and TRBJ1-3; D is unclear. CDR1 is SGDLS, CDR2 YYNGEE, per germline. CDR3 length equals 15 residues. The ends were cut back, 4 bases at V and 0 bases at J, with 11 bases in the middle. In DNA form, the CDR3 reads TGTGCCAGCAGCCCGGACCTCCGCTCTGGAAACACCATATATTTT. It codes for CASSPDLRSGNTIYF.

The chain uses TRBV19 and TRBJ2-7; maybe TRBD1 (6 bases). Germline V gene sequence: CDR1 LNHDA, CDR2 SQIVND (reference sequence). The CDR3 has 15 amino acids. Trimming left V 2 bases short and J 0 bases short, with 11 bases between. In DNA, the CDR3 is TGTGCCAGTAGTATAACGGCAGGGGCCTCCTACGAGCAGTACTTC. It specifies CASSITAGASYEQYF.

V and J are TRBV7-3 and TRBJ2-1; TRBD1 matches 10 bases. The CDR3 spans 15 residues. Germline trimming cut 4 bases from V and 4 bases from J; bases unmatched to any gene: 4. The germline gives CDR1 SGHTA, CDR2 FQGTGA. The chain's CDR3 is CASSSDRGLYNEQFF. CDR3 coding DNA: TGTGCCAGCAGCTCCGACAGGGGGCTATACAATGAGCAGTTCTTC.

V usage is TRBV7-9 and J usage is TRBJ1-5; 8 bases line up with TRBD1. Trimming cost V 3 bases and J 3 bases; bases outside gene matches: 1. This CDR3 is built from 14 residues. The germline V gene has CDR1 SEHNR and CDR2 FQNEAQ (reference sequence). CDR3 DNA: TGTGCCAGCAGCTTGACAGGGGCCAATCAGCCCCAGCATTTT. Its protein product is CASSLTGANQPQHF. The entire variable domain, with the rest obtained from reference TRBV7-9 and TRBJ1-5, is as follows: DTGVSQNPRHKITKRGQNVTFRCDPISEHNRLYWYRQTLGQGPEFLTYFQNEAQLEKSRLLSDRFSAERPKGSFSTLEIQRTEQGDSAMYLCASSLTGANQPQHFGDGTRLSIL.